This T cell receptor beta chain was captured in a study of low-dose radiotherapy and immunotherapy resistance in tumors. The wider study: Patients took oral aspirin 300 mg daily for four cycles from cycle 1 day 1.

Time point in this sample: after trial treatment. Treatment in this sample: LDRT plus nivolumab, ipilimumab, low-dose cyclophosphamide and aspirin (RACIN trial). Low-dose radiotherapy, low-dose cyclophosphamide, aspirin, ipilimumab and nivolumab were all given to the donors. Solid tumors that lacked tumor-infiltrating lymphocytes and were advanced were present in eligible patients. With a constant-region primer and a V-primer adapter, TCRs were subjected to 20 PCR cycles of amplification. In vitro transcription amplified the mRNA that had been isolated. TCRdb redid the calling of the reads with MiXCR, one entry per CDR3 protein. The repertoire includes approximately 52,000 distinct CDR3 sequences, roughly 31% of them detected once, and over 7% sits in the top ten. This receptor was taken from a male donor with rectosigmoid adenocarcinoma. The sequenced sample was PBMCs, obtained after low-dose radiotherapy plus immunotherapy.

In nucleotides, the CDR3 is TGTGCCAGCAGGATTCGAGGGGGGGGGAATGAGCAGTTCTTC. This sequence encodes CASRIRGGGNEQFF. The chain links TRBV5-6 to TRBJ2-1, with a tentative D call TRBD2 (7 bases). V was trimmed by 5 bases and J by 7 bases, leaving 16 bases between them. From germline, CDR1 is SGHDT and CDR2 YYEEEE. The CDR3 is made up of 14 amino acids. The full variable domain, in which reference TRBV5-6 and TRBJ2-1 provide the parts outside the CDR3, is DAGVTQSPTHLIKTRGQQVTLRCSPKSGHDTVSWYQQALGQGPQFIFQYYEEEERQRGNFPDRFSGHQFPNYSSELNVNALLLGDSALYLCASRIRGGGNEQFFGPGTRLTVL.